The 16 T cell receptor beta chains below all came from one sample that was sequenced in a study of blood T cell repertoires in COVID-19. Here immunoSEQ multiplex PCR was the method, and the copy in TCRdb shows in-frame clones only, minus some. Among 110,000 or so clones, 65% to 90% were seen once, and the ten largest hold 7.9%. Source material: peripheral blood. The source of these receptors is a woman at least 80 years old with active or convalescent COVID-19.

V gene TRBV19 combines with J gene TRBJ2-5; possibly TRBD1 for D (6 bases). There are 13 residues in the CDR3. Trimming took 6 bases from V and 9 from J, leaving 17 bases between them. Looked up from germline, CDR1 is LNHDA and CDR2 is SQIVND (reference sequence). CDR3 DNA: TGTGCCAGTAGACACCCCAGGGGACCGGCCCAGTACTTC. The encoded protein is CASRHPRGPAQYF.

This chain connects TRBV9 to TRBJ2-3, with 8 bases identical to TRBD2. V shed 2 bases, J shed 3 bases, and the junction held 5 bases outside the gene matches. This CDR3 is 15 amino acids long. Germline CDR1 reads SGDLS; CDR2 reads YYNGEE. In DNA form, the CDR3 reads TGTGCCAGCAGCGTTCGGGAGGGAATGACAGATACGCAGTATTTT. This sequence encodes CASSVREGMTDTQYF.

The gene calls are TRBV11-3 and TRBJ2-2, with a tentative D call TRBD1 (6 bases). The CDR3 sequence is 16 residues long. The germline gives CDR1 SGHNT, CDR2 YENEEA. The ends were cut back, 0 bases at V and 2 bases at J, with 10 bases in the middle. The DNA for the CDR3 is TGTGCCAGCAGCTTAGAGGCAGGGACAAACACCGGGGAGCTGTTTTTT. This codes for CASSLEAGTNTGELFF.

The chain is built from TRBV4-2 and TRBJ2-3, with 13 bases identical to TRBD2. Trimming took 3 bases from V and 2 from J; bases not matched to a gene: 2. Germline CDR1 is LGHNA and CDR2 is YNFKEQ. The CDR3 is made up of 16 amino acids. CDR3 nucleotide sequence: TGTGCCAGCAGCCAGGGGACTAGCGGGGCCACAGATACGCAGTATTTT. Translation gives CASSQGTSGATDTQYF.

V is TRBV5-1 and J is TRBJ2-2; tentative D call: TRBD1 (6 bases). The germline V gene encodes CDR1 SGHRS and CDR2 YFSETQ. Trimming removed 4 bases from V and 7 bases from J, with 17 bases in between. There are 15 residues in the CDR3. The DNA for the CDR3 is TGCGCCAGCAGCAGCCGACAGGACGTTCGCGGGGAGCTGTTTTTT. This codes for CASSSRQDVRGELFF.

This clone was observed a handful of times. The chain uses TRBV19 and TRBJ2-7; the D gene is possibly TRBD1 (6 bases). The ends were cut back, 4 bases at V and 1 base at J, with 11 bases in the middle. The CDR3 runs to 14 residues. Germline loops: CDR1 LNHDA, CDR2 SQIVND (reference sequence). The DNA of the CDR3 is TGTGCCAGTAGTACCTCAGGGGCGTCCTACGAGCAGTACTTC. As protein: CASSTSGASYEQYF.

This clone has a single count. The genes are TRBV7-3 and TRBJ1-6, with 8 bases aligning to TRBD1. Germline-derived CDR1 and CDR2 are SGHTA and FQGTGA. This CDR3 comprises 14 residues. V shed 5 bases and J 9 bases; nucleotides not matched to a gene: 6. The DNA for the CDR3 is TGTGCCAGCAGCATAGACAGGGGTTCTTCACCCCTCCACTTT. It is translated as CASSIDRGSSPLHF. The whole variable domain, remainder taken from reference TRBV7-3 and TRBJ1-6, is GAGVSQTPSNKVTEKGKYVELRCDPISGHTALYWYRQSLGQGPEFLIYFQGTGAADDSGLPNDRFFAVRPEGSVSTLKIQRTERGDSAVYLCASSIDRGSSPLHFGNGTRLTVT.

CDR3 amino acids: CASSEGGVGKNIQYF. DNA of the CDR3: TGTGCCAGCAGCGAAGGGGGTGTGGGCAAAAACATTCAGTACTTC. V gene TRBV9 combines with J gene TRBJ2-4; D perhaps matches TRBD1 (6 bases). The germline gives CDR1 SGDLS, CDR2 YYNGEE. V lost 3 bases and J lost 3, with 13 bases in between. There are 15 residues in the CDR3.

The chain couples TRBV9 to TRBJ2-3; perhaps TRBD2 as D (6 bases). V gave up 0 bases and J gave up 6 bases, with 14 bases separating them. Germline CDR1 SGDLS, CDR2 YYNGEE. This CDR3 is built from 15 residues. The CDR3 DNA sequence: TGTGCCAGCAGCGTAGGTGGGGGGATTTCTGATACGCAGTATTTT. This sequence encodes CASSVGGGISDTQYF.

This clone was found once. V usage is TRBV7-2 and J usage is TRBJ2-7, with 11 bases fitting TRBD2. This CDR3 spans 16 amino acids. With V trimmed by 3 bases and J by 3 bases, 7 bases remained unmatched. Germline CDR1 is SGHTA and CDR2 is FQGNSA. CDR3 DNA sequence: TGTGCCAGCAGCTTTACTAGCGGGAGATTGGGCTACGAGCAGTACTTC. Translated: CASSFTSGRLGYEQYF.

The J gene is TRBJ2-7, the V gene TRBV15; D perhaps matches TRBD1 (6 bases). The CDR3 is 18 amino acids. V was pared by 3 bases and J by 1 base, with 22 bases between. CDR1 LNHNV and CDR2 YYDKDF come from the germline V gene (reference sequence). In DNA, the CDR3 is TGTGCCACCAGCAGGCACAGGGCCAGCCGGGACCGGTCCTACGAGCAGTACTTC. Protein: CATSRHRASRDRSYEQYF.

This rearrangement joins TRBV28 to TRBJ1-3, with a possible D match to TRBD1 (5 bases). This CDR3 spans 14 amino acids. The ends were cut back, 8 bases at V and 1 base at J, with 12 bases in the middle. Germline V gives CDR1 MDHEN, CDR2 SYDVKM. The CDR3 reads CASSLPGSGNTIYF. The CDR3 nucleotides are TGTGCCAGCTCTTTACCAGGGTCTGGAAACACCATATATTTT.

The sample holds a few counts of this clone. This rearrangement joins TRBV27 to TRBJ1-2; a possible D gene is TRBD1 (6 bases). V gave up 10 bases and J gave up 6 bases, with 15 bases separating them. Germline V lookup: CDR1 MNHEY, CDR2 SMNVEV (reference sequence). CDR3 length equals 12 residues. CDR3 sequence (DNA): TGTGCCACCCACGGGGGGCTGCATGGCTACACCTTC. Amino acids: CATHGGLHGYTF.

This clone was seen once. The rearrangement links TRBV7-2 to TRBJ2-7, with 7 nucleotides matching TRBD2. The germline V gene encodes CDR1 SGHTA and CDR2 FQGNSA. V gave up 2 bases and J gave up 2 bases; unmatched junction bases: 6. There are 15 residues in the CDR3. The CDR3 here is CASSLMRESAYEQYF. In DNA, the CDR3 is TGTGCCAGCAGCTTAATGCGGGAGTCCGCCTACGAGCAGTACTTC.

In its sample, this clone was seen a few times. The chain uses TRBV5-6 and TRBJ2-3, with 13 bases matching TRBD2. Germline V gene sequence: CDR1 SGHDT, CDR2 YYEEEE. There are 16 residues in the CDR3. V gave up 4 bases and J gave up 2 bases; unmatched junction bases: 4. The CDR3 spells CASSQLAGGNTDTQYF. The CDR3 DNA follows: TGTGCCAGCAGCCAACTAGCGGGAGGGAACACAGATACGCAGTATTTT.

The rearrangement joins TRBV6-5 to TRBJ2-7; possibly TRBD2 for D (6 bases). This CDR3 is 12 amino acids long. CDR1 and CDR2 from the germline V gene are MNHEY and SVGAGI. Trimming removed 6 bases at V and 6 bases at J, with 12 bases between. The CDR3 protein is CASRPGTAEQYF. The CDR3, as DNA: TGTGCCAGCAGGCCGGGGACTGCCGAGCAGTACTTC.